Detailed here is one T cell receptor beta chain. Sequenced by immunoSEQ multiplex PCR; TCRdb stores in-frame clones only, minus some. Among about 75,000 clones listed, roughly 84% were seen once. The source of the sample is a study of blood T cell repertoires in COVID-19. For the study at large: The cDNA or gDNA used as material had been derived from T cells, B-cell-depleted T cells, or PBMCs.

The germline CDR1 and CDR2 sequences are LNHDA and SQIVND (reference sequence). Trimming left V 3 bases short and J 4 bases short, with 16 bases between. CDR3 length: 16 amino acids. Sequenced material: peripheral blood. The clonotype originates from a woman in her fifties or sixties with acute or convalescent COVID-19. The V gene is TRBV19, the J gene TRBJ2-1; no clear D. The CDR3 loop is CASSILTAETYNEQFF. The CDR3 DNA is TGTGCCAGTAGTATCCTTACGGCTGAGACTTACAATGAGCAGTTCTTC.